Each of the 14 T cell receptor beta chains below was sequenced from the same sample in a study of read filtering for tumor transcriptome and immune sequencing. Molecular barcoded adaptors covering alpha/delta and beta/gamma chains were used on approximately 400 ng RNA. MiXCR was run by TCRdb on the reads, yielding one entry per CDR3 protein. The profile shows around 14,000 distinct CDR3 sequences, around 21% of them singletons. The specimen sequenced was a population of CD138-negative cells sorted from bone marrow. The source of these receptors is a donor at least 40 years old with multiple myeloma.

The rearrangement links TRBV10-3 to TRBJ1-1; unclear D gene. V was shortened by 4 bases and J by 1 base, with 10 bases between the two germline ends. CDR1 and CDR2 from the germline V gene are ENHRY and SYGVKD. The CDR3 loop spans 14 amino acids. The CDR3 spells CAISGDRGNTEAFF. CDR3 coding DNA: TGTGCCATCAGTGGAGATCGGGGGAACACTGAAGCTTTCTTT.

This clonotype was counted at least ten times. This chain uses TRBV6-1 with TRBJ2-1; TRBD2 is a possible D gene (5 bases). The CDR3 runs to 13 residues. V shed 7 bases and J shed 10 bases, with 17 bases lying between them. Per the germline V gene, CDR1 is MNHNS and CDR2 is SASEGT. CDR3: CASITAASSEQFF. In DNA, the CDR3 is TGTGCCAGCATCACGGCCGCCTCTAGCGAGCAGTTCTTC.

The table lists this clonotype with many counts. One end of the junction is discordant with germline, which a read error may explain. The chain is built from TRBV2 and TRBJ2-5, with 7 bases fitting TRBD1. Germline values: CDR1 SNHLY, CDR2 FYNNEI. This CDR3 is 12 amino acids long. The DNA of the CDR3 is TGTGCCAGCGGGGACAGAGAAGAAACCCAGTACTTC. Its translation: CASGDREETQYF.

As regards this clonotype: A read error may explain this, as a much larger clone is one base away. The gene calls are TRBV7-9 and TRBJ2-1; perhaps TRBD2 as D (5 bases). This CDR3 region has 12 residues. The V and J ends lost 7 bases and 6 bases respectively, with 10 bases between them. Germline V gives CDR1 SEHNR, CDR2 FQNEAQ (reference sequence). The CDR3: CASNDRGNEQFF. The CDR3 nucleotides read TGTGCCAGCAACGACCGGGGCAATGAGCAGTTCTTC.

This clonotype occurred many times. Here the CDR3 DNA reads TGTGCCAGCAGCTTCGGTCTGGGGGGTTACGAGCAGTACTTC. Its translation: CASSFGLGGYEQYF. V usage is TRBV7-2 and J usage is TRBJ2-7; possible D gene TRBD2, 6 bases. The CDR3 runs to 14 residues. V lost 3 bases and J lost 4, with 13 bases in between. In germline, CDR1 is SGHTA, CDR2 FQGNSA.

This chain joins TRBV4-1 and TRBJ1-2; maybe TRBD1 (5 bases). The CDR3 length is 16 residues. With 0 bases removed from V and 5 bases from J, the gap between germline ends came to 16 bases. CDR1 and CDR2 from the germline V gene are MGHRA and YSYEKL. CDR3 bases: TGCGCCAGCAGCCAAGATGAAGGCACAGAGGGGTATGGCTACACCTTC. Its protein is CASSQDEGTEGYGYTF.

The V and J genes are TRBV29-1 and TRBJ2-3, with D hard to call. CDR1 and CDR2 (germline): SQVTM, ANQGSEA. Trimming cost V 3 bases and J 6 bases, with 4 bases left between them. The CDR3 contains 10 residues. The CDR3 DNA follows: TGCAGCGTTGAGCTGGATACGCAGTATTTT. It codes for CSVELDTQYF.

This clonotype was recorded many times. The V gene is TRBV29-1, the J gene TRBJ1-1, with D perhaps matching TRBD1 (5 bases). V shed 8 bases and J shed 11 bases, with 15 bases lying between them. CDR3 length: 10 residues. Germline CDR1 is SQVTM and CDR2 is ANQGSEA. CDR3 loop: CSPGPAGAFF. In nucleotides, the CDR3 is TGCAGCCCGGGGCCTGCGGGGGCTTTCTTT.

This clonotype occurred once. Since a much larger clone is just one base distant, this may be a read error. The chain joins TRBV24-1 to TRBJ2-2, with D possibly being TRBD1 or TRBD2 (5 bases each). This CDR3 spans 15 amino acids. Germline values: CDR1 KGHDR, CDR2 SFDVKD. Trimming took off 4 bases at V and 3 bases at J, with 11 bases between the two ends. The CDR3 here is CATSDFGTYTGELFF. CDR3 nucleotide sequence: TGTGCCACCAGTGACTTCGGGACGTACACCGGGGAGCTGTTTTTT.

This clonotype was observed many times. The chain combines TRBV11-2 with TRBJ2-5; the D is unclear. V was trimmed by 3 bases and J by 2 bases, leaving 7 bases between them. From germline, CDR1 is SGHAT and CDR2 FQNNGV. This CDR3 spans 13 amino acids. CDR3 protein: CASSFNSQETQYF. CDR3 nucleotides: TGTGCCAGCAGCTTCAACAGTCAAGAGACCCAGTACTTC.

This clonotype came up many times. CDR3: CSVRGDLETQYF. The CDR3 DNA reads TGCAGCGTCAGGGGGGATCTGGAGACCCAGTACTTC. The chain is built from TRBV29-1 and TRBJ2-5, with TRBD1 as a possible D gene (7 bases). Germline values: CDR1 SQVTM, CDR2 ANQGSEA. Deletions cut 6 bases from V and 5 bases from J, with 13 bases between. The CDR3 is made up of 12 amino acids.

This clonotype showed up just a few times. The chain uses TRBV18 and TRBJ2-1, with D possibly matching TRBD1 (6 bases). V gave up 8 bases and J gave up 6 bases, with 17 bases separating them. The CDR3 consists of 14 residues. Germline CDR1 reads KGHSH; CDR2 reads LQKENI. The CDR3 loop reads CASGDTGYANEQFF. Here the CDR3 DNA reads TGTGCCAGCGGGGACACCGGGTATGCCAATGAGCAGTTCTTC. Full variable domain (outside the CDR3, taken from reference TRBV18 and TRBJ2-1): NAGVMQNPRHLVRRRGQEARLRCSPMKGHSHVYWYRQLPEEGLKFMVYLQKENIIDESGMPKERFSAEFPKEGPSILRIQQVVRGDSAAYFCASGDTGYANEQFFGPGTRLTVL.

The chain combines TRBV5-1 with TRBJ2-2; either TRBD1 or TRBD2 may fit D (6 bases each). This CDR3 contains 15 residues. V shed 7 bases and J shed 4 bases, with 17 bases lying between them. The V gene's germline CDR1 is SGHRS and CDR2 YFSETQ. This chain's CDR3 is CASFAPGASTGELFF. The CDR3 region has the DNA TGCGCCAGCTTCGCTCCGGGGGCGAGCACCGGGGAGCTGTTTTTT.

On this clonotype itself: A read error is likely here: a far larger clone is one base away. For the CDR3, the DNA is TGCAGCGTTTCGGGACCTGACGGGTACGAGCAGTTCTTC. It yields the protein CSVSGPDGYEQFF. This sequence joins TRBV29-1 and TRBJ2-1, with D perhaps TRBD1 or TRBD2 (5 bases each). The CDR3 has 13 residues. The germline gives CDR1 SQVTM, CDR2 ANQGSEA. The germline V and J ends were trimmed by 5 bases and 10 bases, with 18 bases remaining between them.